The rows below give T cell receptor beta chains drawn from one sample of a study of blood T cell repertoires in COVID-19. TCRdb keeps only in-frame clones here, not all; method: immunoSEQ multiplex PCR. This sample has fewer than 350,000 clones, with around 88% found just once. The sequencing input was PBMCs or T cells enriched from blood (not recorded which). Receptors were obtained from a woman between 40 and 55 years old who had recovered from COVID-19. The CDR3 runs from the conserved cysteine through the conserved F or W. D genes are given only for firm matches. Clone size appears in some rows only: once, few, many, or a class for an expanded clone.

>few|TRBD2|TRBV5-4|TRBJ2-1
CASSPPGLASGEQFF
TGTGCCAGCAGTCCTCCGGGACTAGCGTCCGGTGAGCAGTTCTTC
>NA|TRBD1|TRBV2|TRBJ1-4
CASSRGIGEKLFF
TGTGCCAGCAGCAGGGGGATCGGTGAAAAACTGTTTTTT
>NA|TRBD1|TRBV19|TRBJ1-4
CASRTGGEKLFF
TGTGCCAGCCGGACAGGGGGGGAAAAACTGTTTTTT
>NA|TRBD2|TRBV5-1|TRBJ2-3
CASSLYSGGRGTDTQYF
TGCGCCAGCAGCCTCTATTCGGGAGGCCGAGGCACAGATACGCAGTATTTT
>NA|TRBD1|TRBV9|TRBJ2-3
CASSVGRGRVTDTQYF
TGTGCCAGCAGCGTAGGTAGGGGGCGGGTGACAGATACGCAGTATTTT
>NA|NA|TRBV27|TRBJ1-2
CASRPGDTYGYTF
TGTGCCAGCAGGCCGGGTGATACGTATGGCTACACCTTC
>NA|TRBD1|TRBV5-6|TRBJ1-2
CASSKGSGTGEKYGYTF
TGTGCCAGCAGCAAAGGATCCGGGACAGGGGAAAAATATGGCTACACCTTC
>NA|TRBD2|TRBV3-1/TRBV3-2|TRBJ2-7
CASSQAAGSGSREQYF
TGTGCCAGCAGCCAAGCCGCAGGGAGCGGGAGTCGGGAGCAGTACTTC
>once|TRBD1|TRBV9|TRBJ1-4
CASSPADRANEKLFF
TGTGCCAGCAGCCCAGCGGACAGGGCTAATGAAAAACTGTTTTTT
>NA|TRBD2|TRBV2|TRBJ2-4
CASSPDGRLAGDGDIQYF
TGTGCCAGCAGTCCTGACGGGAGACTAGCGGGGGATGGGGACATTCAGTACTTC
>NA|NA|TRBV6-2/TRBV6-3|TRBJ1-6
CASSYGQYNSPLHF
TGTGCCAGCAGTTACGGACAGTATAATTCACCCCTCCACTTT
>NA|NA|TRBV7-2|TRBJ2-5
CASSLGSSRETQYF
TGTGCCAGCAGCTTAGGGAGCAGCCGAGAGACCCAGTACTTC
>NA|TRBD1|TRBV15|TRBJ1-5
CATSRDAETGTYQPQHF
TGTGCCACCAGCAGAGATGCCGAGACAGGGACTTATCAGCCCCAGCATTTT
>NA|NA|TRBV5-4|TRBJ2-1
CASRSGRVKSSYNEQFF
TGTGCCAGCAGGAGCGGACGAGTGAAAAGCTCCTACAATGAGCAGTTCTTC
>NA|NA|TRBV2|TRBJ2-7
CASSVSGYEQYF
TGTGCCAGCTCTGTTTCCGGGTACGAGCAGTACTTC
>NA|TRBD2|TRBV6-6|TRBJ2-2
CASSPRGLAGVYTGELFF
TGTGCCAGCAGTCCGCGGGGACTAGCGGGAGTCTACACCGGGGAGCTGTTTTTT
>NA|TRBD1|TRBV7-2|TRBJ1-6
CASRGDRGAYNSPLHF
TGTGCCAGCAGGGGGGACAGGGGAGCGTATAATTCACCCCTCCACTTT
>NA|TRBD2|TRBV7-2|TRBJ2-3
CASSLGSPGLAGVDTQYF
TGTGCCAGCAGCTTAGGGAGCCCGGGACTAGCGGGAGTTGATACGCAGTATTTT
>NA|NA|TRBV12-3/TRBV12-4|TRBJ2-3
CASSYNRANTQYF
TGTGCCAGCAGCTATAACAGGGCGAATACGCAGTATTTT
>few|NA|TRBV6-4|TRBJ1-5
CASSDWRNSNQPQHF
TGTGCCAGCAGTGACTGGAGAAATAGCAATCAGCCCCAGCATTTT
>NA|NA|TRBV4-3|TRBJ1-3
CASSQGTGNTGNTIYF
TGCGCCAGCAGCCAAGGAACAGGGAATACTGGAAACACCATATATTTT
>NA|NA|TRBV7-2|TRBJ2-7
CASSLALGQPYEQYF
TGTGCCAGCAGCTTAGCGCTAGGACAGCCATACGAGCAGTACTTC
>once|NA|TRBV6-2/TRBV6-3|TRBJ2-1
CASSYNRPAYNEQFF
TGTGCCAGCAGTTACAATCGCCCGGCCTACAATGAGCAGTTCTTC
>NA|NA|TRBV30|TRBJ2-5
CAWSVGAVETQYF
TGTGCCTGGAGTGTCGGAGCAGTAGAGACCCAGTACTTC